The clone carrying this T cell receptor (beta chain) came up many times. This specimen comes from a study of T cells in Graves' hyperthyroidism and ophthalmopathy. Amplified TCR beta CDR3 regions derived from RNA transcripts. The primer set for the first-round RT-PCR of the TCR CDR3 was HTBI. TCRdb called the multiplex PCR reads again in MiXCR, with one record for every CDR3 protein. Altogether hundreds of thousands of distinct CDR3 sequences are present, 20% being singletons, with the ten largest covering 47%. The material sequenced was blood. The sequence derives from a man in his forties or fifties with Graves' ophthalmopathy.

The CDR3 here is CASRSSLTGGGMRGYTF. DNA for the CDR3: TGTGCCAGCAGATCCTCGCTGACAGGGGGAGGCATGCGGGGCTACACCTTC. The V call is TRBV5-5, the J call TRBJ1-2; 9 positions match TRBD1. In germline, CDR1 is SGHKS, CDR2 YYEKEE (reference sequence). J gave up 8 bases and V 5 bases, and 19 bases lay outside the gene matches. CDR3 length: 17 residues.